The T cell receptor (beta chain) under discussion was sequenced for a study of blood T cell repertoires in COVID-19. TCRdb's copy holds only in-frame clones and misses some; the assay was immunoSEQ multiplex PCR. The sample has around 110,000 clones; approximately 88% are singletons. V was cut by 3 bases and J by 7 bases, with 15 bases left in between. Germline V gene sequence: CDR1 SQVTM, CDR2 ANQGSEA. The CDR3 runs to 13 residues. The sequence derives from a man aged 35-49 years with active or convalescent COVID-19. The chain employs TRBV29-1 and TRBJ1-1; no clear D. Sequences were obtained from peripheral blood. CDR3 DNA sequence: TGCAGCGTTGACGGTGGGTGGGAGCTTGAAGCTTTCTTT. It specifies CSVDGGWELEAFF.